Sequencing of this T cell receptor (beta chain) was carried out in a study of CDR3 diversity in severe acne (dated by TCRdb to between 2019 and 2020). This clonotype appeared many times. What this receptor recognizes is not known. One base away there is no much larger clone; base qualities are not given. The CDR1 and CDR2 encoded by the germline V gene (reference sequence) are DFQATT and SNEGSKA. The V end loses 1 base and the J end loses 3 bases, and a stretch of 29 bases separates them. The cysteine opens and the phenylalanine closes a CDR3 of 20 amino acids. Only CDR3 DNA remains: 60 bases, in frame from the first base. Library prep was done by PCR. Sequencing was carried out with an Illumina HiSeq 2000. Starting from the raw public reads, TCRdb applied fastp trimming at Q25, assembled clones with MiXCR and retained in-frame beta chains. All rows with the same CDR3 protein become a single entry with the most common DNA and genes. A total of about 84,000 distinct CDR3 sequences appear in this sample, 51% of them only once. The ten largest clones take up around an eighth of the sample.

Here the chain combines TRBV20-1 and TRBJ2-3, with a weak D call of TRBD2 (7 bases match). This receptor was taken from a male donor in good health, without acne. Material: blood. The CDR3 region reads CSARVFPRILAGATTDTQYF. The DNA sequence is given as TGCAGTGCTAGAGTTTTCCCCAGGATTCTGGCGGGGGCGACGACAGATACGCAGTATTTT.